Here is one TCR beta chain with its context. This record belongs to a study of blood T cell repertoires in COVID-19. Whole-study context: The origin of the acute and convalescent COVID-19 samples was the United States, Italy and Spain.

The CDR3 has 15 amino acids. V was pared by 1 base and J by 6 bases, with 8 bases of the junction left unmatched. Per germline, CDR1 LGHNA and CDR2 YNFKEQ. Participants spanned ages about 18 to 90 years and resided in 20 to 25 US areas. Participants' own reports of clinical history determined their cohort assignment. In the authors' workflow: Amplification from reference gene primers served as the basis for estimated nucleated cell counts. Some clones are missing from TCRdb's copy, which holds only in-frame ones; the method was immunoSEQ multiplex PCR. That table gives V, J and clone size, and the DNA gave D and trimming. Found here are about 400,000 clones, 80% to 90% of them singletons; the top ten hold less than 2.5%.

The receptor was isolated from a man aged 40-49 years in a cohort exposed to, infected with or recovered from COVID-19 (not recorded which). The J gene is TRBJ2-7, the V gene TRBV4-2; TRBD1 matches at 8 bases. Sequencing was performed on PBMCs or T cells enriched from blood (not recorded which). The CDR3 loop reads CASSQGSQGAAEQYF. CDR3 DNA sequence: TGTGCCAGCAGCCAAGGGAGTCAGGGGGCGGCCGAGCAGTACTTC.